This T cell receptor beta chain appears in the sequencing data of a study of radiation and T cells in renal cell carcinoma. Measured with immunoSEQ multiplex PCR; TCRdb has only the in-frame clones, and not every one. The sample has about 91,000 clones; 70% to 85% are singletons. Stated time point: baseline pretreatment blood. Stated treatment: 15 Gy SBRT to primary tumor, nephrectomy 4 weeks later. Clear cell pathology was present in this patient's renal cell carcinoma. The input for sequencing was blood, taken from a patient whose treatment included radiotherapy and nephrectomy. The TCR was taken from a man between 60 and 75 years old with renal cell carcinoma.

Here the CDR3 reads CASSPARSYEQYF. Here the CDR3 DNA reads TGTGCCAGCAGCCCGGCGAGGTCCTACGAGCAGTACTTC. This rearrangement joins TRBV28 to TRBJ2-7; D gene unclear. V lost 6 bases and J 1 base, leaving 10 bases between the germline ends. Per germline, CDR1 MDHEN and CDR2 SYDVKM. This CDR3 region has 13 residues.